This T cell receptor beta chain was captured by sequencing in a study of blood T cell repertoires in COVID-19. Study summary: Sources were T cells, B-cell-depleted T cells, or PBMCs; the material itself was cDNA or gDNA.

The CDR3 runs 15 residues. V shed 6 bases and J 9 bases; nucleotides not matched to a gene: 7. Per the germline V gene, CDR1 is MNHEY and CDR2 is SVGEGT. Clones were read by immunoSEQ multiplex PCR, and TCRdb kept only the in-frame ones, dropping some. Seen here are over 120,000 clones, approximately 87% observed once, and the top ten hold over 35%. This clone was found once. The chain employs TRBV6-2 or TRBV6-3 and TRBJ2-1; 14 bases align to TRBD2. The sequenced sample consisted of peripheral blood. The receptor was isolated from a man in his fifties who had recovered from COVID-19. CDR3 loop: CASSLTSGGAIEQFF. As DNA, the CDR3 is TGTGCCAGCAGCCTGACTAGCGGGGGGGCCATTGAGCAGTTCTTC.